This paragraph covers one T cell receptor beta chain sequence. Antigen specificity is unknown. CDR1 is MDHEN, CDR2 SYDVKM, per germline. V lost 4 bases, J lost 1 base, and 4 bases stayed unmatched. The CDR3 has 14 residues. The immunoSEQ assay was v3.0, run at survey level. Assay used: immunoSEQ multiplex PCR; TCRdb lists only in-frame clones, some missing. The sample shows approximately 47,000 clones, roughly four fifths of them seen only once. The data stem from a study of long-term antiretroviral therapy in people with HIV. Whole-study results and caveats: Among HIV repertoires, CDR3 length ranges were narrower than those of controls.

Sequencing was performed on unsorted PBMCs, taken 0.8 years after starting antiretroviral therapy. The rearrangement links TRBV28 to TRBJ2-7; TRBD1 aligns across 7 bases. The origin of this receptor is a woman younger than 35 with HIV. The CDR3 loop is CASSSTQGSYEQYF. The CDR3 nucleotides are TGTGCCAGCAGTTCCACACAGGGGTCCTACGAGCAGTACTTC.